This T cell receptor (beta chain) was obtained from a study of blood T cell repertoires in COVID-19. About the research overall: Sites across the United States, Italy and Spain contributed samples from acute and convalescent COVID-19. PBMCs, B-cell-depleted T cells, or T cells provided the cDNA or gDNA that made up the material.

Authors' methods: Amplification from reference gene primers served as the basis for estimated nucleated cell counts. The assay was immunoSEQ multiplex PCR, and TCRdb's table has in-frame clones only and misses some. V, J and clone size derive from that table, while D and trimming were established from the DNA sequence. This table has a few hundred thousand clones, about 88% appearing once. Categorization into cohorts depended on clinical history that participants reported. There are 13 residues in the CDR3. Germline V CDR1 and CDR2: SGHTA, FQGTGA. With V trimmed by 3 bases and J by 7 bases, 5 bases remained unmatched.

The V call is TRBV7-3, the J call TRBJ1-1; 7 bases are a match to TRBD1. This clonotype was sampled from a woman aged 25 to 45 who had been exposed to COVID-19. Source material: PBMCs or T cells enriched from blood (not recorded which). The CDR3 spells CASSFPGGSEAFF. The DNA for the CDR3 is TGTGCCAGCAGCTTCCCAGGGGGTAGTGAAGCTTTCTTT.